What follows describes a single TCR beta chain. Its antigen remains unknown. Sequenced by immunoSEQ multiplex PCR; TCRdb stores in-frame clones only, minus some. Seen here are about 130,000 clones, around 80% observed once, and the top ten hold 13%. This sample is part of a study of cytotoxic CD8 clonotypes in ibrutinib-treated CLL. Across the study: Following treatment for a median about 12 months, range 6 to 36, response samples were then taken. Study-wide results and caveats: At progression, clonality fell back toward baseline after rising at ibrutinib response. Sustained-remission patients were sampled at different times than progressing patients were.

The junction had 9 bases not matched to a gene; V was cut back by 4 bases and J by 4 bases. This CDR3 is 15 amino acids long. Germline CDR1 and CDR2: SGHVS and FQNEAQ. The clonotype was recovered from a human donor with chronic lymphocytic leukemia. The material sequenced was PBMCs, taken after 12 months of ibrutinib treatment. The chain employs TRBV7-8 and TRBJ2-5; 7 bases match TRBD1. The CDR3 spells CASSSKRYRGETQYF. CDR3 in DNA: TGTGCCAGCAGCTCTAAAAGATACAGGGGAGAGACCCAGTACTTC.